This T cell receptor (beta chain) came from a study of beta chain features in type 1 diabetes. The germline gives CDR1 MNHNY, CDR2 SVGAGI (reference sequence). V lost 7 bases, J lost 6 bases, and 9 bases lay in between. CDR3 length: 11 amino acids. A few counts support this clone. The antigen remains unidentified. The study, taken as a whole, reports: Type 1 diabetes patients had moderately but significantly shorter TCRB CDR3s in all four CD4+ subsets.

Investigators reverse transcribed all isolated RNA, so they sequenced expressed TCRB transcripts. Produced via immunoSEQ multiplex PCR; TCRdb's table is partial and in-frame only. The sample includes 600,000 to 700,000 clones, roughly an eighth of them seen just once. This rearrangement joins TRBV6-6 to TRBJ1-2; D remains unclear. The sample taken for sequencing was naive CD4+ T cells from blood. This receptor was obtained from a man between 25 and 39 years old with type 1 diabetes. The DNA of the CDR3 is TGTGCCAGCAAAATCGGAGATGGCTACACCTTC. Translation gives CASKIGDGYTF.